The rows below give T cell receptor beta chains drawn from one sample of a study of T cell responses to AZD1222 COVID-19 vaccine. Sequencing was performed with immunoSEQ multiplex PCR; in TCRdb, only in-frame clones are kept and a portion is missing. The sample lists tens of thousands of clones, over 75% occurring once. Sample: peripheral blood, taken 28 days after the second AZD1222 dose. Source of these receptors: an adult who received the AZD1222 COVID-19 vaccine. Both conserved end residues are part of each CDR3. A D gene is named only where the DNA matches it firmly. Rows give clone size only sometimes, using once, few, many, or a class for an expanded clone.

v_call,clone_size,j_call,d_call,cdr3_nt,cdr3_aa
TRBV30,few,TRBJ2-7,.,TGTGCCTGGGGGCCCTGGGCTCCCGGCGGCGAGCAGTACTTC,CAWGPWAPGGEQYF
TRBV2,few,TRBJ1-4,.,TGTGCCAGCAGTGACAGCACTTCTAATGAAAAACTGTTTTTT,CASSDSTSNEKLFF
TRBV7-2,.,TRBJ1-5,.,TGTGCCAGCAGCCACGTTAGCGTGGGACAACAGCCCCAGCATTTT,CASSHVSVGQQPQHF
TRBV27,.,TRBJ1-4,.,TGTGCCAGCAGTTTTCGACGGGGCATGGTTAATGAAAAACTGTTTTTT,CASSFRRGMVNEKLFF
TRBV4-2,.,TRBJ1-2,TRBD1,TGTGCCAGCAGCCAAGTTGGACAGGGTAGTAACCCTGGCTACACCTTC,CASSQVGQGSNPGYTF
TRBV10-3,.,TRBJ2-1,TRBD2,TGTGCCATCAGTGAGGCGGGCGGGAGGGCCAGGGATGAGCAGTTCTTC,CAISEAGGRARDEQFF
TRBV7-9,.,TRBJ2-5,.,TGTGCCAGCAGCACAGGAGGGACTTTGAAGACCCAGTACTTC,CASSTGGTLKTQYF
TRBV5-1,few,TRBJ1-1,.,TGCGCCAGCAGCTCTGGACAGCTTACTATGAACACTGAAGCTTTCTTT,CASSSGQLTMNTEAFF
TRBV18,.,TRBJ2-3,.,TGTGCCAGCTCACCAAATAGCGCAAGCACAGATACGCAGTATTTT,CASSPNSASTDTQYF
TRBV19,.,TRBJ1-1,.,TGTGCCAGTAGTATAGCGGTCTCGGGGAACACTGAAGCTTTCTTT,CASSIAVSGNTEAFF
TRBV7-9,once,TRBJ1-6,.,TGTGCCAGCAGACTACTCGGACAGAATAATTCACCCCTCCACTTT,CASRLLGQNNSPLHF
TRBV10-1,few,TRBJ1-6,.,TGCGCCAGCAGTGAAAGGCGGAGTTCACCCCTCCACTTT,CASSERRSSPLHF
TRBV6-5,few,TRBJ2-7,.,TGTGCCAGCAGTTACTCGAGAACGCGGGAGCAGTACTTC,CASSYSRTREQYF
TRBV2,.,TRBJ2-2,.,TGTGCCAGCAGTTTTCGGCGAGACACCGGGGAGCTGTTTTTT,CASSFRRDTGELFF
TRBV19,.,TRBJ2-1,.,TGTGCCAGTAGTATTAGCGTTTACAATGAGCAGTTCTTC,CASSISVYNEQFF
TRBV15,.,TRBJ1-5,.,TGTGCCACCAGCAGGAAGCAGGGTACTCAGCCCCAGCATTTT,CATSRKQGTQPQHF
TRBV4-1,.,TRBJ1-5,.,TGCGCCAGCAGCCTAAGCCCCCCACAGAGCAGCAATCAGCCCCAGCATTTT,CASSLSPPQSSNQPQHF
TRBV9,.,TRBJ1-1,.,TGTGCCAGCAGCGTAAAACCGAACACTGAAGCTTTCTTT,CASSVKPNTEAFF
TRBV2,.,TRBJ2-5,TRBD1,TGTGCCAGCAGTGGTCGGACAGGGTACGGGGAGACCCAGTACTTC,CASSGRTGYGETQYF
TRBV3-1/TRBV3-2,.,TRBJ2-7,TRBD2,TGTGCCAGCAGCCAAGGACTAGCGGGAGGGAGCTCCGGGGAGCAGTACTTC,CASSQGLAGGSSGEQYF
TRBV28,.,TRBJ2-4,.,TGTGCCAGCAGTCCCCGGGACGGCCTAGCCAAAAACATTCAGTACTTC,CASSPRDGLAKNIQYF
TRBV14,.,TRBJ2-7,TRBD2,TGTGCCAGCAGCCAGCCCCTAGCGGGGAACGAGCAGTACTTC,CASSQPLAGNEQYF
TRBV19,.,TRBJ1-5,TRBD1,TGTGCCAGTAGTAGTCAGGGGGCCCAGCCCCAGCATTTT,CASSSQGAQPQHF
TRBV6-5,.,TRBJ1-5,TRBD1,TGTGCCAGCAGGAGGACAGGACGAAATCAGCCCCAGCATTTT,CASRRTGRNQPQHF
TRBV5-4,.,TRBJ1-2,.,TGTGCCAGCAGCTCGCCATCCGGGACAACTTATGGCTACACCTTC,CASSSPSGTTYGYTF
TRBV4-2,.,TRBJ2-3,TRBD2,TGTGCCAGCAGCCGGACTAGAACAGATACGCAGTATTTT,CASSRTRTDTQYF
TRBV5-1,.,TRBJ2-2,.,TGCGCCAGCAGCTTGAGAAGTGGGAACACCGGGGAGCTGTTTTTT,CASSLRSGNTGELFF
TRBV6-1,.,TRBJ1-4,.,TGTGCCAGCAGTGAAGCGCTCGGGGGGTCAGGTGAAAAACTGTTTTTT,CASSEALGGSGEKLFF
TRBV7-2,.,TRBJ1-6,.,TGTGCCAGCCACACCGGCTCCTATAATTCACCCCTCCACTTT,CASHTGSYNSPLHF
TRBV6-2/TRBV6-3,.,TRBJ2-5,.,TGTGCCAGCAGTTTAAGAGAGGGACGGGAGACCCAGTACTTC,CASSLREGRETQYF
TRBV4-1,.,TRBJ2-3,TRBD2,TGCGCCAGCAGCCAACGACTAGCAGCTAGCACAGATACGCAGTATTTT,CASSQRLAASTDTQYF
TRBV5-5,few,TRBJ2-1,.,TGTGCCAGCAGCCCCGCCGCAACCTACAATGAGCAGTTCTTC,CASSPAATYNEQFF
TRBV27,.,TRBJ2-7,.,TGTGCCAGCAGTACATTAGGGGAGCAGTACTTC,CASSTLGEQYF
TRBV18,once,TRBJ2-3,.,TGTGCCAGCTCACCAGGATTGAGTCGCCGCACAGATACGCAGTATTTT,CASSPGLSRRTDTQYF
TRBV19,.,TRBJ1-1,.,TGTGCCAGTAGTAAGGGACGGGAGAACACTGAAGCTTTCTTT,CASSKGRENTEAFF
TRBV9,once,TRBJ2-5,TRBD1,TGTGCCAGCAGCGCATCGCCCCAGGGGGCAGGGGAGACCCAGTACTTC,CASSASPQGAGETQYF
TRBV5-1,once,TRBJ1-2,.,TGCGCCAGCAGCTTAATCCCGGGAGCTGACTACACCTTC,CASSLIPGADYTF
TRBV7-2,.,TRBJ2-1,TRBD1,TGTGCCAGCAGCCAATATCGACAGGGGAGAGATGAGCAGTTCTTC,CASSQYRQGRDEQFF
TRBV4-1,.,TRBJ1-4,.,TGCGCCAGCAGCCAAGGAGGGGTCGACGGACTGTTTTTT,CASSQGGVDGLFF
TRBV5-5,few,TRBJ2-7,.,TGTGCCAGCAGCTATAGGGGGGGTTTCTCCTACGAGCAGTACTTC,CASSYRGGFSYEQYF
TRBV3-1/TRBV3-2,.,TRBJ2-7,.,TGTGCCAGCAGCCAACCTTCCTCGCGACACCCCTACGAGCAGTACTTC,CASSQPSSRHPYEQYF
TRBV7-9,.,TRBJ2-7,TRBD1,TGTGCCAGCAGCCGAGGGGACAGCAGCTCCTACGAGCAGTACTTC,CASSRGDSSSYEQYF
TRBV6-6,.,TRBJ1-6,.,TGTGCCAGCAGTCGAGGGGTTGGCGGATTCTCCTATAATTCACCCCTCCACTTT,CASSRGVGGFSYNSPLHF
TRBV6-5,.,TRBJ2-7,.,TGTGCCAGCAGCCGTCTTATTCAGGGTTACGAGCAGTACTTC,CASSRLIQGYEQYF
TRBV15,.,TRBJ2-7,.,TGTGCCACCAGCAGAGGTGGTCCGGGCCACGAGCAGTACTTC,CATSRGGPGHEQYF
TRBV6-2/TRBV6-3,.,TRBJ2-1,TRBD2,TGTGCCAGCAGTTACGGGGGGACGGGGGGATTGAAGCAGTTCTTC,CASSYGGTGGLKQFF
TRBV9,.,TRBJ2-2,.,TGTGCCAGCAGCGTAGTGGCTGGGACGGTGAACACCGGGGAGCTGTTTTTT,CASSVVAGTVNTGELFF
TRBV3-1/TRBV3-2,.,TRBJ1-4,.,TGTGCCAGCAGCCTGCAGGGCGGTAATGAAAAACTGTTTTTT,CASSLQGGNEKLFF
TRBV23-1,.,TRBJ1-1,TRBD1,TGCGCCAGCAGTCAATCGGCCAGGGGGCTGAACACTGAAGCTTTCTTT,CASSQSARGLNTEAFF
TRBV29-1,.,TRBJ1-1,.,TGCAGCGTTAAGAGTGAGGGCCCTGAAGCTTTCTTT,CSVKSEGPEAFF
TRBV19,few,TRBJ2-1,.,TGTGCCAGTAGTATAGTCAACAATGAGCAGTTCTTC,CASSIVNNEQFF
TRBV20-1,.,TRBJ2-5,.,TGCAGTGCTACCGAACAAGAGACCCAGTACTTC,CSATEQETQYF